This is a list of T cell receptor beta chains from one sample in a study of cytomegalovirus exposure and HLA in healthy donors. The protocol was immunoSEQ multiplex PCR, while the TCRdb copy is restricted to in-frame clones and leaves out a portion. The sample holds tens of thousands of clones, about 93% seen once. The specimen sequenced was PBMCs. These receptors all stem from a young woman in good health and CMV-seronegative. The CDR3 runs from the conserved cysteine through the conserved F or W. Fields, in order: CDR3 length, clone size, J gene, V gene, D gene, CDR3 protein, CDR3 DNA. D genes are given only for firm matches. Clone sizes are given selectively: once, few, many, or a class where the clone is expanded.

CDR3 length: 13
clone size: -
J gene: TRBJ2-5
V gene: TRBV5-4
D gene: -
CDR3 protein: CASSLGGGETQYF
CDR3 DNA: TGTGCCAGCAGCCTGGGAGGAGGGGAGACCCAGTACTTC

CDR3 length: 12
clone size: -
J gene: TRBJ2-1
V gene: TRBV1
D gene: -
CDR3 protein: CTSSSGGGEQFF
CDR3 DNA: TGCACCAGCAGCTCCGGAGGAGGTGAGCAGTTCTTC

CDR3 length: 13
clone size: -
J gene: TRBJ2-6
V gene: TRBV10-3
D gene: -
CDR3 protein: CAIKEGEANVLTF
CDR3 DNA: TGTGCCATCAAAGAAGGAGAGGCCAACGTCCTGACTTTC

CDR3 length: 22
clone size: -
J gene: TRBJ2-1
V gene: TRBV9
D gene: TRBD2
CDR3 protein: CASSASGPMGLAGPLWGNEQFF
CDR3 DNA: TGTGCCAGCAGCGCAAGCGGACCTATGGGACTAGCGGGGCCATTATGGGGGAATGAGCAGTTCTTC

CDR3 length: 13
clone size: -
J gene: TRBJ2-3
V gene: TRBV6-1
D gene: -
CDR3 protein: CASRGGVPDTQYF
CDR3 DNA: TGTGCCAGCAGGGGAGGAGTCCCAGATACGCAGTATTTT

CDR3 length: 13
clone size: -
J gene: TRBJ1-2
V gene: TRBV9
D gene: -
CDR3 protein: CASSGPGFYGYTF
CDR3 DNA: TGTGCCAGCAGCGGACCAGGTTTCTATGGCTACACCTTC

CDR3 length: 14
clone size: -
J gene: TRBJ2-5
V gene: TRBV7-2
D gene: TRBD1
CDR3 protein: CASSLRTGAETQYF
CDR3 DNA: TGTGCCAGCAGCTTACGGACAGGGGCCGAGACCCAGTACTTC

CDR3 length: 15
clone size: -
J gene: TRBJ2-5
V gene: TRBV5-1
D gene: TRBD2
CDR3 protein: CASSFSSGAEETQYF
CDR3 DNA: TGCGCCAGCAGCTTTTCCAGCGGGGCAGAAGAGACCCAGTACTTC

CDR3 length: 11
clone size: -
J gene: TRBJ2-1
V gene: TRBV7-9
D gene: -
CDR3 protein: CASSLTGEQFF
CDR3 DNA: TGTGCCAGCAGCTTAACCGGTGAGCAGTTCTTC

CDR3 length: 15
clone size: -
J gene: TRBJ1-1
V gene: TRBV4-1
D gene: -
CDR3 protein: CASSQVVRVNTEAFF
CDR3 DNA: TGCGCCAGCAGCCAAGTTGTCAGGGTGAACACTGAAGCTTTCTTT

CDR3 length: 15
clone size: -
J gene: TRBJ2-1
V gene: TRBV27
D gene: -
CDR3 protein: CASSPRWGTYNEQFF
CDR3 DNA: TGTGCCAGCAGTCCTCGGTGGGGCACCTACAATGAGCAGTTCTTC

CDR3 length: 16
clone size: -
J gene: TRBJ2-7
V gene: TRBV9
D gene: TRBD1
CDR3 protein: CASTLSPGQGLYEQYF
CDR3 DNA: TGTGCCAGCACCTTATCCCCGGGACAGGGCCTCTACGAGCAGTACTTC

CDR3 length: 14
clone size: -
J gene: TRBJ2-2
V gene: TRBV5-6
D gene: TRBD2
CDR3 protein: CASSSGGAVGELFF
CDR3 DNA: TGTGCCAGCAGCTCCGGGGGGGCGGTCGGGGAGCTGTTTTTT

CDR3 length: 17
clone size: -
J gene: TRBJ1-5
V gene: TRBV28
D gene: TRBD1
CDR3 protein: CASIQGQSIVSNQPQHF
CDR3 DNA: TGTGCCAGCATCCAGGGACAGTCTATCGTTAGCAATCAGCCCCAGCATTTT

CDR3 length: 16
clone size: -
J gene: TRBJ1-5
V gene: TRBV7-3
D gene: -
CDR3 protein: CASSLTQLLSNQPQHF
CDR3 DNA: TGTGCCAGCAGCTTAACTCAACTACTTAGCAATCAGCCCCAGCATTTT

CDR3 length: 15
clone size: -
J gene: TRBJ2-3
V gene: TRBV9
D gene: TRBD2
CDR3 protein: CASSVPGGWSDTQYF
CDR3 DNA: TGTGCCAGCAGCGTACCGGGGGGTTGGTCAGATACGCAGTATTTT

CDR3 length: 15
clone size: -
J gene: TRBJ2-3
V gene: TRBV7-9
D gene: -
CDR3 protein: CASLLRPDGTDTQYF
CDR3 DNA: TGTGCCAGCCTCTTGCGGCCAGACGGCACAGATACGCAGTATTTT

CDR3 length: 16
clone size: -
J gene: TRBJ1-6
V gene: TRBV5-1
D gene: -
CDR3 protein: CASSLNFGAGNSPLHF
CDR3 DNA: TGCGCCAGCAGCTTGAATTTTGGGGCCGGCAATTCACCCCTCCACTTT

CDR3 length: 19
clone size: once
J gene: TRBJ2-6
V gene: TRBV4-3
D gene: TRBD1
CDR3 protein: CASSQDLGQGSSGANVLTF
CDR3 DNA: TGCGCCAGCAGCCAAGATTTGGGACAGGGCAGCTCTGGGGCCAACGTCCTGACTTTC

CDR3 length: 15
clone size: -
J gene: TRBJ2-3
V gene: TRBV2
D gene: TRBD2
CDR3 protein: CASSELLAGTDTQYF
CDR3 DNA: TGTGCCAGCAGTGAATTACTAGCGGGGACAGATACGCAGTATTTT

CDR3 length: 15
clone size: -
J gene: TRBJ2-7
V gene: TRBV5-1
D gene: -
CDR3 protein: CASSRNRVLSYEQYF
CDR3 DNA: TGCGCCAGCAGCCGAAACAGAGTTCTCTCCTACGAGCAGTACTTC

CDR3 length: 18
clone size: -
J gene: TRBJ1-4
V gene: TRBV4-2
D gene: TRBD1
CDR3 protein: CASSQDLGQGVANEKLFF
CDR3 DNA: TGTGCCAGCAGCCAAGATCTAGGCCAGGGGGTAGCTAATGAAAAACTGTTTTTT

CDR3 length: 14
clone size: -
J gene: TRBJ2-5
V gene: TRBV30
D gene: TRBD1
CDR3 protein: CAWRGQETQETQYF
CDR3 DNA: TGTGCCTGGAGGGGACAGGAGACTCAAGAGACCCAGTACTTC

CDR3 length: 15
clone size: -
J gene: TRBJ2-3
V gene: TRBV7-3
D gene: -
CDR3 protein: CASSLTNRETDTQYF
CDR3 DNA: TGTGCCAGCAGCTTAACCAACAGGGAAACAGATACGCAGTATTTT

CDR3 length: 14
clone size: -
J gene: TRBJ2-1
V gene: TRBV7-9
D gene: -
CDR3 protein: CASSKVRGYNEQFF
CDR3 DNA: TGTGCCAGCAGCAAAGTCAGGGGTTACAATGAGCAGTTCTTC

CDR3 length: 14
clone size: -
J gene: TRBJ1-4
V gene: TRBV5-1
D gene: -
CDR3 protein: CASSGGTGNEKLFF
CDR3 DNA: TGCGCCAGCAGCGGGGGGACGGGCAATGAAAAACTGTTTTTT

CDR3 length: 16
clone size: -
J gene: TRBJ2-2
V gene: TRBV4-3
D gene: -
CDR3 protein: CASSQESRTNTGELFF
CDR3 DNA: TGCGCCAGCAGCCAAGAATCGCGAACGAACACCGGGGAGCTGTTTTTT

CDR3 length: 14
clone size: -
J gene: TRBJ1-1
V gene: TRBV19
D gene: -
CDR3 protein: CASSIARVNTEAFF
CDR3 DNA: TGTGCCAGTAGTATAGCCAGGGTGAACACTGAAGCTTTCTTT

CDR3 length: 14
clone size: -
J gene: TRBJ2-5
V gene: TRBV6-6
D gene: TRBD1
CDR3 protein: CASSINRGEETQYF
CDR3 DNA: TGTGCCAGCAGTATAAACAGGGGGGAAGAGACCCAGTACTTC

CDR3 length: 17
clone size: once
J gene: TRBJ1-5
V gene: TRBV18
D gene: TRBD1
CDR3 protein: CASSPRRGGAADQPQHF
CDR3 DNA: TGTGCCAGCTCACCGCGGAGAGGGGGCGCCGCGGATCAGCCCCAGCATTTT

CDR3 length: 15
clone size: once
J gene: TRBJ2-5
V gene: TRBV6-1
D gene: TRBD1
CDR3 protein: CASSVDRDRLGSQYF
CDR3 DNA: TGTGCCAGCAGTGTCGACCGGGACAGGTTGGGTAGCCAGTACTTC

CDR3 length: 17
clone size: -
J gene: TRBJ1-6
V gene: TRBV27
D gene: -
CDR3 protein: CASSFKGGKRGSSPLHF
CDR3 DNA: TGTGCCAGCAGTTTTAAAGGAGGGAAACGGGGATCTTCACCCCTCCACTTT

CDR3 length: 16
clone size: -
J gene: TRBJ2-5
V gene: TRBV9
D gene: TRBD2
CDR3 protein: CASSSGTSGGGETQYF
CDR3 DNA: TGTGCCAGCAGCTCAGGGACTAGCGGGGGTGGGGAGACCCAGTACTTC

CDR3 length: 13
clone size: -
J gene: TRBJ2-2
V gene: TRBV6-6
D gene: -
CDR3 protein: CASRQGRAGELFF
CDR3 DNA: TGTGCCAGCAGGCAGGGGAGGGCCGGGGAGCTGTTTTTT

CDR3 length: 15
clone size: medium-sized
J gene: TRBJ1-2
V gene: TRBV6-1
D gene: -
CDR3 protein: CASSEAGSVAYGYTF
CDR3 DNA: TGTGCCAGCAGTGAAGCCGGCAGCGTGGCCTATGGCTACACCTTC

CDR3 length: 12
clone size: -
J gene: TRBJ2-6
V gene: TRBV6-5
D gene: -
CDR3 protein: CASTSGANVLTF
CDR3 DNA: TGTGCCAGCACGTCCGGGGCCAACGTCCTGACTTTC

CDR3 length: 14
clone size: once
J gene: TRBJ2-3
V gene: TRBV6-5
D gene: -
CDR3 protein: CASKSGGSTDTQYF
CDR3 DNA: TGTGCCAGCAAATCCGGGGGAAGCACAGATACGCAGTATTTT

CDR3 length: 14
clone size: -
J gene: TRBJ1-3
V gene: TRBV19
D gene: TRBD1
CDR3 protein: CASRRQGSGNTIYF
CDR3 DNA: TGTGCCAGTAGGCGACAGGGTTCTGGAAACACCATATATTTT

CDR3 length: 15
clone size: -
J gene: TRBJ1-1
V gene: TRBV2
D gene: -
CDR3 protein: CASSEAFPGNTEAFF
CDR3 DNA: TGTGCCAGCAGTGAAGCTTTTCCAGGGAACACTGAAGCTTTCTTT

CDR3 length: 15
clone size: -
J gene: TRBJ1-5
V gene: TRBV28
D gene: TRBD1
CDR3 protein: CASRRTGPSNQPQHF
CDR3 DNA: TGTGCCAGCAGACGGACAGGCCCTAGCAATCAGCCCCAGCATTTT

CDR3 length: 13
clone size: -
J gene: TRBJ1-4
V gene: TRBV25-1
D gene: -
CDR3 protein: CASSKTINEKLFF
CDR3 DNA: TGTGCCAGCAGTAAGACTATTAATGAAAAACTGTTTTTT

CDR3 length: 13
clone size: -
J gene: TRBJ1-1
V gene: TRBV11-3
D gene: -
CDR3 protein: CASSSQAFTEAFF
CDR3 DNA: TGTGCCAGCAGCTCCCAGGCGTTCACTGAAGCTTTCTTT